The clone carrying this TCR beta chain was observed a few times. Its antigen is as yet unknown. TCRdb ran MiXCR on the RACE reads and lists one entry per CDR3 protein. Of about 74,000 distinct CDR3 sequences in the sample, 14% are singletons; the top ten hold roughly 4.9%. This record belongs to a study of human T cells and chemical hapten exposure. Study findings and constraints: Patch test score rose with PT1 expanded TCR count, significant at thresholds 8, 16 and 32, not 4.

Time point reported: pre-sensitization, week 0. Treatment defined: therapeutic diphenylcyclopropenone sensitization with weekly scalp DPC. Blood collection took place prior to placing each patch test. The CDR3 is 15 amino acids. The germline V gene has CDR1 SGHAT and CDR2 FQNNGV. V dropped 7 bases and J dropped 2; count of bases not matched to a gene: 10. The TCR comes from a woman aged 50 to 65 with alopecia areata. Some clones in this sample may be carry-over from other donors' samples. The specimen comprised whole blood, sampled in connection with sensitization to the hapten diphenylcyclopropenone (DPC). The chain is built from TRBV11-2 and TRBJ2-7, with TRBD2 matching over 8 bases. Here the CDR3 reads CASTTAGLDPYEQYF. CDR3 bases: TGTGCCAGCACCACTGCGGGACTAGACCCCTACGAGCAGTACTTC.